One sample yielded the 10 T cell receptor beta chains listed below, sequenced in a study of blood T cell repertoires in COVID-19. Clones were sequenced by immunoSEQ multiplex PCR, and TCRdb holds only the in-frame ones, with some missing. In the table there are 65,000 or so clones, approximately 88% of which are singletons. The sample consisted of peripheral blood. Receptors originate from a man aged 25-45 years with COVID-19, enrolled during active disease.

The J gene is TRBJ1-3, the V gene TRBV6-5; tentatively, D is TRBD1 (6 bases). Germline V gene sequence: CDR1 MNHEY, CDR2 SVGAGI. CDR3 length equals 14 residues. The V end lost 5 bases, the J end lost 0 bases, and 8 bases lay between the germline ends. CDR3 coding DNA: TGTGCCAGCAGTCGACAGGACTCTGGAAACACCATATATTTT. Translation: CASSRQDSGNTIYF.

V usage is TRBV6-1 and J usage is TRBJ2-2; 12 bases line up with TRBD1. The germline V gene encodes CDR1 MNHNS and CDR2 SASEGT. After removal of 5 bases from V and 4 bases from J, the junction contained 2 bases not matched to a gene. CDR3 length: 15 amino acids. The CDR3 DNA reads as TGTGCCAGCAGTAAGGGACAGGGGGCCACCGGGGAGCTGTTTTTT. Translating gives CASSKGQGATGELFF.

On this clone itself: One junction end does not reproduce the germline sequence, and a read error may be involved. The chain couples TRBV2 to TRBJ1-2, with D unclear. CDR3 length: 13 amino acids. CDR1 SNHLY and CDR2 FYNNEI come from the germline V gene. The chain's CDR3 is CASREDNSYGYTF. DNA of the CDR3: TGTGCCAGCAGGGAAGACAATTCCTATGGCTACACCTTC.

The gene calls are TRBV28 and TRBJ1-1; TRBD1 is a possible D gene (5 bases). The V end lost 5 bases, the J end lost 5 bases, and 12 bases lay between the germline ends. CDR3 length: 13 amino acids. Per the germline V gene, CDR1 is MDHEN and CDR2 is SYDVKM. The CDR3 DNA is TGTGCCAGCAGTCCGAGACAGAAAACTGAAGCTTTCTTT. Translation: CASSPRQKTEAFF.

V usage is TRBV7-8 and J usage is TRBJ1-5; a possible D gene is TRBD1 (5 bases). The germline CDR1 and CDR2 sequences are SGHVS and FQNEAQ. V lost 1 base to trimming and J lost 6 bases, with 13 bases between them. The CDR3 is 15 residues long. Here the CDR3 reads CASSLDSRGAQPQHF. The CDR3 region has the DNA TGTGCCAGCAGCTTAGATTCGCGTGGGGCTCAGCCCCAGCATTTT.

The chain couples TRBV27 to TRBJ2-3; TRBD2 matches 11 bases. V lost 6 bases to trimming and J lost 2 bases; unmatched junction nucleotides: 4. This CDR3 spans 15 amino acids. The V gene's germline CDR1 is MNHEY and CDR2 SMNVEV (reference sequence). CDR3 protein: CASRISGRDTDTQYF. For the CDR3, the DNA is TGTGCCAGCAGGATTAGCGGGAGGGACACAGATACGCAGTATTTT.

This clone was counted once. V and J are TRBV29-1 and TRBJ1-6; D unresolved. Trimming cost V 3 bases and J 10 bases, with 13 bases left between them. This CDR3 comprises 13 residues. Germline V lookup: CDR1 SQVTM, CDR2 ANQGSEA. The CDR3 spells CSVERIEASPLHF. CDR3 bases: TGCAGCGTTGAGCGGATCGAAGCCTCACCCCTCCACTTT.

This chain uses TRBV7-9 with TRBJ1-1, with D maybe TRBD1 (5 bases). There are 13 residues in the CDR3. The V end was cut by 3 bases, the J end by 8 bases, with 13 bases between. CDR1 and CDR2 (germline): SEHNR, FQNEAQ (reference sequence). This CDR3 reads CASSLGGLAEAFF. In DNA, the CDR3 is TGTGCCAGCAGCTTGGGGGGGTTGGCGGAAGCTTTCTTT.

V and J are TRBV27 and TRBJ2-2; 10 nucleotides agree with TRBD1. The CDR3 length is 16 residues. Trimming at V came to 5 bases and at J to 4 bases, leaving 7 bases not matched to a gene. CDR1 and CDR2 from the germline V gene are MNHEY and SMNVEV (reference sequence). The CDR3 protein is CASSPPGQGSTGELFF. The CDR3 coding sequence is TGTGCCAGCAGTCCGCCGGGACAGGGGTCCACCGGGGAGCTGTTTTTT.

As DNA, the CDR3 is TGCAGCGTTGAAGAATCGAGGGCCACTAACTATGGCTACACCTTC. Protein product: CSVEESRATNYGYTF. The rearrangement uses TRBV29-1 and TRBJ1-2; D unclear. The CDR3 length is 15 residues. V was cut by 0 bases and J by 0 bases, with 11 bases left in between. Germline CDR1 SQVTM, CDR2 ANQGSEA.